One and the same sample provided the 18 T cell receptor beta chains below, sequenced in a study of shared clonotypes between healthy human individuals. This table comes from immunoSEQ multiplex PCR, and its TCRdb copy is limited to in-frame clones, with some not included. The data contain a few million clones, 90% to 97% of them singletons. Sequencing was carried out using naive CD4+ T cells sorted from blood. Indicated subset: CD45RA+ positively selected. The receptors here all came from a man aged 18-30 years in good health.

V gene TRBV6-5 combines with J gene TRBJ2-5, with a tentative D call TRBD1 (6 bases). Trimming took off 8 bases at V and 13 bases at J, with 17 bases between the two ends. Looked up from germline, CDR1 is MNHEY and CDR2 is SVGAGI. This CDR3 has 11 residues. CDR3 region: CASHRQGRAYF. CDR3 DNA sequence: TGTGCCAGCCACCGGCAGGGGCGTGCGTACTTC.

This chain joins TRBV5-1 and TRBJ1-1; D not resolved. CDR1 is SGHRS, CDR2 YFSETQ, per germline. V was clipped by 5 bases and J by 2 bases, with 10 bases between them. The CDR3 sequence is 13 residues long. CDR3 DNA sequence: TGCGCCAGCAGGAAAGGGAGTAACACTGAAGCTTTCTTT. Encoded protein: CASRKGSNTEAFF.

Turning to this clone: This sample includes further DNA sequences coding for the same CDR3. The CDR3 nucleotides read TGTGCCAGCAGCTTGAGCGGGGCCTACGAGCAGTACTTC. Protein product: CASSLSGAYEQYF. The chain carries TRBV7-9 and TRBJ2-7; 7 bases align to TRBD2. The V segment lost 3 bases and the J segment 2 bases; nucleotides outside the gene matches: 1. Germline assignment: CDR1 SEHNR and CDR2 FQNEAQ (reference sequence). The CDR3 has 13 residues.

The gene calls are TRBV4-3 and TRBJ1-1; tentative D call: TRBD1 (6 bases). Per the germline V gene, CDR1 is LGHNA and CDR2 is YSLEER. This CDR3 has 13 amino acids. V was clipped by 0 bases and J by 6 bases, with 8 bases between them. CDR3 coding DNA: TGCGCCAGCAGCCAAGAAGACAGGTCTGAAGCTTTCTTT. Amino acid sequence: CASSQEDRSEAFF.

The rearrangement joins TRBV2 to TRBJ1-6; D ambiguous. From germline, CDR1 is SNHLY and CDR2 FYNNEI. The CDR3 has 16 residues. V was pared by 1 base and J by 6 bases, with 13 bases between. The CDR3 DNA reads as TGTGCCAGCAGTGAAGACCGTACCGTGACTAATTCACCCCTCCACTTT. Its translation is CASSEDRTVTNSPLHF.

This sequence joins TRBV7-9 and TRBJ1-3; D gene unclear. CDR1 is SEHNR, CDR2 FQNEAQ, per germline (reference sequence). V gave up 10 bases and J gave up 0 bases, with 16 bases separating them. The CDR3 sequence is 15 residues long. DNA for the CDR3: TGTGCCACCTTTGGGAGGCGGAGCTCTGGAAACACCATATATTTT. It codes for CATFGRRSSGNTIYF.

This rearrangement joins TRBV11-2 to TRBJ2-1; 7 bases match TRBD1. The CDR3 loop spans 18 amino acids. V shed 1 base, J shed 3 bases, and the junction held 12 bases outside the gene matches. Germline V gene sequence: CDR1 SGHAT, CDR2 FQNNGV. The CDR3 spells CASSLGDPGQRDYNEQFF. The CDR3 nucleotides are TGTGCCAGCAGCTTAGGAGACCCGGGACAGAGGGACTACAATGAGCAGTTCTTC. The full variable domain, its missing parts supplied by reference TRBV11-2 and TRBJ2-1, is EAGVAQSPRYKIIEKRQSVAFWCNPISGHATLYWYQQILGQGPKLLIQFQNNGVVDDSQLPKDRFSAERLKGVDSTLKIQPAKLEDSAVYLCASSLGDPGQRDYNEQFFGPGTRLTVL.

V usage is TRBV6-5 and J usage is TRBJ1-1; D may be TRBD1 (6 bases). This CDR3 region has 15 residues. V lost 7 bases and J lost 8, with 23 bases in between. Germline loops: CDR1 MNHEY, CDR2 SVGAGI. CDR3 nucleotides: TGTGCCAGCACCCTCCGGCGGGGACAAGGGTCGGAAGCTTTCTTT. It specifies CASTLRRGQGSEAFF.

The genes are TRBV6-1 and TRBJ2-5; tentatively, D is TRBD1 (5 bases). Germline V lookup: CDR1 MNHNS, CDR2 SASEGT. Trimming stripped 4 bases from V and 0 bases from J, with 15 bases between. CDR3 length equals 16 residues. CDR3 residues: CASSGDMTVYQETQYF. The CDR3 nucleotides read TGTGCCAGCAGTGGAGATATGACAGTTTACCAAGAGACCCAGTACTTC.

The CDR3 DNA sequence: TGTGCCAGCAGGGAACGGACGGGAGCTAATGAAAAACTGTTTTTT. Its translation is CASRERTGANEKLFF. This chain links TRBV5-6 with TRBJ1-4; D not resolved. This CDR3 region has 15 residues. Between the trimmed V and J ends, which lost 5 bases and 3 bases, there was a span of 14 bases. Germline CDR1 is SGHDT and CDR2 is YYEEEE.

This CDR3 reads CASSVGGLAGGGSEQYF. CDR3 DNA: TGTGCCAGCAGCGTAGGGGGACTAGCGGGAGGAGGGAGCGAGCAGTACTTC. The chain recombines TRBV9 with TRBJ2-7; the match to TRBD2 covers 15 bases. J lost 6 bases, V lost 0 bases, and 7 bases had no gene match. Germline CDR1 reads SGDLS; CDR2 reads YYNGEE. The CDR3 covers 17 residues.

The chain carries TRBV10-3 and TRBJ2-2; D is undetermined. Per germline, CDR1 ENHRY and CDR2 SYGVKD. V was trimmed by 6 bases and J by 0 bases, leaving 11 bases between them. This CDR3 has 15 residues. CDR3 amino acids: CAIRGQAANTGELFF. The CDR3 DNA reads as TGTGCCATCAGGGGTCAAGCCGCGAACACCGGGGAGCTGTTTTTT.

Details on this clone: The sample holds other DNA sequences that translate to the same CDR3. This chain joins TRBV5-1 and TRBJ2-3, with a possible D match to TRBD1 (6 bases). The CDR3 extends over 14 amino acids. Germline values: CDR1 SGHRS, CDR2 YFSETQ. Trimming removed 5 bases from V and 0 bases from J, with 10 bases in between. The CDR3 spells CASSPGHSTDTQYF. As DNA, the CDR3 is TGCGCCAGCAGTCCGGGACATAGCACAGATACGCAGTATTTT.

Turning to this clone: This CDR3 is also generated by other DNA sequences in the sample. The chain combines TRBV5-1 with TRBJ1-1; D ambiguous. V lost 0 bases and J 4 bases, leaving 7 bases between the germline ends. CDR1 and CDR2 (germline): SGHRS, YFSETQ. This CDR3 comprises 13 residues. The CDR3 reads CASSLEVGTEAFF. Here the CDR3 DNA reads TGCGCCAGCAGCTTGGAGGTGGGCACTGAAGCTTTCTTT.

CDR3 sequence reads: CASSFSGSYYEQYF. CDR3 nucleotide sequence: TGTGCCAGCAGTTTTTCGGGGTCCTACTACGAGCAGTACTTC. This chain uses TRBV27 with TRBJ2-7, with D possibly TRBD2 on 5 matching bases. The CDR3 is 14 residues long. The ends were cut back, 3 bases at V and 3 bases at J, with 12 bases in the middle. Germline lookup yields CDR1 MNHEY and CDR2 SMNVEV (reference sequence).

This clone was picked up one time. This chain uses TRBV29-1 with TRBJ1-1, with a possible D match to TRBD1 (6 bases). The CDR3 has 12 amino acids. Per the germline V gene, CDR1 is SQVTM and CDR2 is ANQGSEA. The V end was cut by 5 bases, the J end by 8 bases, with 15 bases between. The CDR3 spells CSVREQGPEAFF. DNA for the CDR3: TGCAGCGTTAGAGAACAGGGCCCGGAAGCTTTCTTT.

The rearrangement links TRBV11-2 to TRBJ1-4; TRBD1 agrees at 10 bases. Looked up from germline, CDR1 is SGHAT and CDR2 is FQNNGV. The CDR3 loop spans 14 amino acids. V lost 2 bases, J lost 10 bases, and 4 bases stayed unmatched. CDR3 sequence reads: CASSLSGQGGKLFF. CDR3 sequence (DNA): TGTGCCAGCAGCTTATCAGGACAGGGGGGAAAACTGTTTTTT.

On this clone itself: Other DNA sequences from this sample encode an identical CDR3 as well. As DNA, the CDR3 is TGCGCCAGCAGCCCCGGATCTTCTGGAAACACCATATATTTT. It yields the protein CASSPGSSGNTIYF. The V call is TRBV5-1, the J call TRBJ1-3; D call uncertain. V gave up 4 bases and J gave up 1 base, with 9 bases separating them. CDR3 length equals 14 residues. Germline V gene sequence: CDR1 SGHRS, CDR2 YFSETQ.